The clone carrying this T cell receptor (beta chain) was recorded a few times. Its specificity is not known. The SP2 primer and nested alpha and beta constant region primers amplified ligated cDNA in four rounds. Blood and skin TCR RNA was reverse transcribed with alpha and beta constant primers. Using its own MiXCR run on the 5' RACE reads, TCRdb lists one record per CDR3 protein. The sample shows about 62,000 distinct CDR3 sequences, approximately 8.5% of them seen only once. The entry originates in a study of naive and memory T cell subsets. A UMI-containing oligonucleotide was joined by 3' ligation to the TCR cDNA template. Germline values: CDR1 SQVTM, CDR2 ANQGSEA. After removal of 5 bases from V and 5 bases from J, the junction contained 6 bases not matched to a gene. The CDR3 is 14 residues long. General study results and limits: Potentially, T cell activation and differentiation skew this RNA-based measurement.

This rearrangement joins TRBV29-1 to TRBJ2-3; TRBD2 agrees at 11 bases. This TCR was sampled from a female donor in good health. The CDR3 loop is CSVYSGRAGDTQYF. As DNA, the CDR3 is TGCAGCGTTTATAGCGGGAGGGCAGGAGATACGCAGTATTTT.